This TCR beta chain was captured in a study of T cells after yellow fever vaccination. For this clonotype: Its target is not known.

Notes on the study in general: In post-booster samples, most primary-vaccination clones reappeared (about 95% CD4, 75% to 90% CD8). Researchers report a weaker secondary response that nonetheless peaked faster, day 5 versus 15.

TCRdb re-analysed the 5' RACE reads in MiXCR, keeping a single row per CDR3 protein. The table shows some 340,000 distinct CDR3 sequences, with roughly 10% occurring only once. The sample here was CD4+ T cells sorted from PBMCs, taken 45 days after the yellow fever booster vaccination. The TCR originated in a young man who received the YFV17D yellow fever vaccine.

The CDR3 DNA is TGTGCCAGCAGCTTAGACTCTGGGGGCACAGATACGCAGTATTTT. Translation gives CASSLDSGGTDTQYF. This chain joins TRBV7-2 and TRBJ2-3; D ambiguous. V was clipped by 1 base and J by 1 base, with 9 bases between them. CDR1 is SGHTA and CDR2 is FQGNSA in the germline V gene. The CDR3 extends over 15 amino acids.